This T cell receptor (beta chain) was recovered during a study of shared clonotypes between healthy human individuals. Overall study findings and caveats: Naive subsets usually exceeded memory subsets in estimated richness.

Here immunoSEQ multiplex PCR was the method, and the copy in TCRdb shows in-frame clones only, minus some. The sample holds roughly 2 million clones, around 95% seen once. With respect to this clone: Its antigen is not identified.

Sequenced: naive CD4+ T cells sorted from blood. The sample's subset: CD45RA+ positively selected. The clonotype comes from a man between 18 and 35 years old in good health.

The chain's CDR3 is CASKGPTTSYEQYF. The DNA of the CDR3 is TGTGCCAGCAAGGGACCAACAACATCCTACGAGCAGTACTTC. The rearrangement uses TRBV6-1 and TRBJ2-7; the D gene could be TRBD1 or TRBD2 (5 bases each). Germline V gene lookup returns CDR1 MNHNS and CDR2 SASEGT. V was trimmed by 7 bases and J by 1 base, leaving 14 bases between them. CDR3 length: 14 residues.